The clone carrying this T cell receptor beta chain came up a few times. Its specificity is unknown. These data are taken from a study of beta chain features in type 1 diabetes. Overall study findings and caveats: Insertion counts at VDJ junctions were lower in type 1 diabetes patients, who also showed more deletions there.

Germline trimming cut 6 bases from V and 10 bases from J; bases unmatched to any gene: 10. CDR1 is MNHEY and CDR2 is SVGAGI in the germline V gene. The CDR3 sequence is 13 residues long. The investigators reverse transcribed all of the isolated RNA, so they sequenced expressed TCRB transcripts. Repertoires were generated with immunoSEQ multiplex PCR, while TCRdb's copy carries only in-frame clones and drops some. In the table there are 300,000 to 350,000 clones, 8% of which are singletons. The receptor was isolated from a woman between 18 and 29 years old in good health. This chain links TRBV6-5 with TRBJ1-2; 8 bases fit TRBD1. The sequencing input was central memory CD4+ T cells from blood. The CDR3 loop reads CASSYGDRSDYTF. In DNA form, the CDR3 reads TGTGCCAGCAGCTACGGGGACAGGTCAGACTACACCTTC.